This T cell receptor (beta chain) was recovered during a study of molecular identifiers for immune sequencing clone quantification. Findings of the study overall: A shared barcode on identical TCR molecules could lead to underestimated sizes for highly expanded clones.

The sample holds a few counts of this clonotype. The antigen is unknown. Via MiXCR, TCRdb re-called the PCR reads, giving one row per CDR3 protein. Altogether 490,000 or so distinct CDR3 sequences are present, about 26% being singletons, with the ten largest covering just over 0.75%. CDR1 MNHEY and CDR2 SVGAGI come from the germline V gene. The length of the CDR3 is 13 residues. V was pared by 2 bases and J by 5 bases, with 8 bases between. This sequence originates from a human donor in good health. Some libraries in this study had Jurkat cell RNA spiked in. The chain is built from TRBV6-5 and TRBJ2-3; D gene ambiguous. The specimen sequenced was naive CD8+ T cells from blood, with Jurkat cell RNA spiked in. Subset defined: FACS-sorted CD8+CD4-CCR7+CD45RA+ naive T cells. The CDR3 loop reads CASSYSFGDTQYF. The CDR3 bases are TGTGCCAGCAGTTACAGCTTCGGAGATACGCAGTATTTT.